Described below is a single T cell receptor beta chain sequence and its context. This sample was taken from a study of blood T cell repertoires in COVID-19. Assay: immunoSEQ multiplex PCR; the TCRdb copy retains only in-frame clones and omits some. The sample has about 73,000 clones; over 75% are singletons. The CDR3 runs 14 residues. The V gene end was trimmed by 2 bases and the J gene end by 6 bases; junction bases not matched to a gene: 7. Germline loops: CDR1 SQVTM, CDR2 ANQGSEA. The V and J genes are TRBV29-1 and TRBJ2-5; TRBD1 agrees at 9 bases. This receptor was obtained from a woman between 18 and 29 years old with acute or convalescent COVID-19. Sequenced sample: peripheral blood. The CDR3 DNA reads TGCAGCGTTGAAAAAGGGGGACAGGGTCAGACCCAGTACTTC. Translation: CSVEKGGQGQTQYF.